Shown below are 10 T cell receptor beta chains from a single sample sequenced in a study of prognosis after radiotherapy for stage I lung cancer (dated by TCRdb to about 2021). TCRdb names Illumina HiSeq 3000 as the instrument used. The TCR beta CDR3 region was amplified from genomic DNA by two rounds of multiplex PCR. The first PCR round used primers specific to each TRBV and TRBJ gene, with sequences filed in Chinese patent CN105087789A. The raw public reads went through TCRdb reprocessing: fastp at Q25, MiXCR clone calling, in-frame beta chains kept. Under each unique CDR3 protein, matching rows form one entry showing the most common genes and DNA. This sample lists around 25,000 distinct CDR3 sequences; around 36% were detected once. The ten top clones hold roughly 60% of the sample. The sample consisted of PBMCs, taken before or after stereotactic body radiation therapy (not recorded which). These receptors were taken from a donor over 45 with non-small cell lung cancer.

This clonotype was counted at least ten times. The V call is TRBV20-1, the J call TRBJ1-2; D is uncertain. The V gene's germline CDR1 is DFQATT and CDR2 SNEGSKA (reference sequence). V lost 0 bases and J lost 6, with 11 bases in between. The CDR3 totals 13 residues. CDR3 nucleotide sequence: TGCAGTGCTAGAGACCGCGGGCGGAATGGCTACACCTTC. Translated, it gives CSARDRGRNGYTF.

The sample holds many counts of this clonotype. The V call is TRBV7-9, the J call TRBJ2-7; 8 positions match TRBD1. The CDR3 has 14 residues. CDR1 is SEHNR and CDR2 is FQNEAQ in the germline V gene (reference sequence). The J segment lost 2 bases and the V segment lost 5 bases, leaving 5 bases of the junction unmatched. CDR3 region: CASSQGQATYEQYF. DNA for the CDR3: TGTGCCAGCAGCCAGGGACAGGCGACCTACGAGCAGTACTTC.

A note on this clonotype: One end of the junction is discordant with germline, which a read error may explain. CDR3 DNA sequence: TGTGCCAGCACGACCAGCGGGGGTTCCTACAATGAGCGGTTCTTC. It codes for CASTTSGGSYNERFF. The rearrangement uses TRBV12-3 or TRBV12-4 and TRBJ2-1; 8 nucleotides line up with TRBD2. The CDR3 covers 15 residues.

Regarding this clonotype: Relative to the germline gene, one junction end is altered; a read error may explain this. The genes are TRBV19 and TRBJ2-1; no definite D call. This CDR3 comprises 12 residues. Germline V gene data show CDR1 as LNHDA and CDR2 as SQIVND (reference sequence). The CDR3 loop reads CVSCANLDEQFF. Written as DNA, the CDR3 is TGTGTCAGTTGTGCGAATTTGGATGAGCAGTTCTTC.

The J gene is TRBJ1-1, the V gene TRBV28; 9 nucleotides match TRBD1. This CDR3 region has 15 residues. J was trimmed by 5 bases and V by 9 bases; bases with no gene match: 13. Germline V gene data show CDR1 as MDHEN and CDR2 as SYDVKM. The CDR3 loop reads CASKTGGTRWTEAFF. The CDR3 coding sequence is TGTGCCAGTAAGACAGGGGGAACGAGGTGGACTGAAGCTTTCTTT.

This clonotype was observed at least ten times. A single base separates this from a much larger clone, so it may be a read error. This chain uses TRBV25-1 with TRBJ2-1; 10 bases are shared with TRBD2. The CDR3 spans 16 residues. The V gene's germline CDR1 is MGHDK and CDR2 SYGVNS. The CDR3 DNA is TGTGCCGGCAGTGTCTCAGCGGGAGGGTTTATTCATGAGCAGTTCTTC. This translates into CAGSVSAGGFIHEQFF.

This clonotype was seen ten or more times. J is TRBJ2-3 and V is TRBV9; 9 positions agree with TRBD1. Germline CDR1 is SGDLS and CDR2 is YYNGEE. This CDR3 region has 16 residues. The V and J ends lost 0 bases and 6 bases, in that order; junction bases with no gene match: 8. As DNA, the CDR3 is TGTGCCAGCAGCGTAGCCTCACAGGGGGCCGGCGATACGCAGTATTTT. This codes for CASSVASQGAGDTQYF.

The chain recombines TRBV29-1 with TRBJ2-5; TRBD2 is a possible D gene (5 bases). The germline V and J ends were trimmed by 1 base and 1 base, with 16 bases remaining between them. CDR1 and CDR2 from the germline V gene are SQVTM and ANQGSEA. CDR3 length: 16 residues. CDR3: CSVEGLVASPQETQYF. CDR3 DNA: TGCAGCGTTGAAGGTCTGGTGGCTAGCCCCCAAGAGACCCAGTACTTC.

This clonotype is a singleton in its sample. V gene TRBV24-1 combines with J gene TRBJ2-1; 10 bases align to TRBD1. This CDR3 contains 15 residues. Germline CDR1 and CDR2: KGHDR and SFDVKD. J lost 8 bases, V lost 4 bases, and 7 bases had no gene match. CDR3 protein: CATSDRGTGEDEQFF. The CDR3 DNA reads TGTGCCACCAGTGACCGTGGGACAGGGGAAGATGAGCAGTTCTTC.

This clonotype was observed at least ten times. The CDR3: CASSEGGLTNEQFF. The CDR3 DNA is TGTGCCAGCAGTGAAGGGGGACTAACCAATGAGCAGTTCTTC. The rearrangement uses TRBV25-1 and TRBJ2-1; TRBD2 agrees at 7 bases. V shed 2 bases and J 6 bases; nucleotides not matched to a gene: 4. The CDR3 extends over 14 amino acids. The germline V gene encodes CDR1 MGHDK and CDR2 SYGVNS.